These 19 T cell receptor beta chains were sequenced from one sample in a study of shared clonotypes between healthy human individuals. Generated by immunoSEQ multiplex PCR, the TCRdb table keeps only in-frame clones and is missing some. The sample yields fewer than 1.6 million clones, 98% seen once. Sequenced sample: naive CD4+ T cells sorted from blood. Subset reported: CD45RA+ positively selected. All receptors come from a young man in good health.

The chain links TRBV27 to TRBJ1-1; D call uncertain. The V end was cut by 6 bases, the J end by 1 base, with 9 bases between. Germline CDR1 reads MNHEY; CDR2 reads SMNVEV (reference sequence). This CDR3 comprises 13 residues. The CDR3 nucleotides read TGTGCCAGCAGGGAAGACGGGAACACTGAAGCTTTCTTT. Its protein is CASREDGNTEAFF.

The genes are TRBV5-1 and TRBJ2-5; maybe TRBD1 (5 bases). V was pared by 0 bases and J by 1 base, with 7 bases between. Germline lookup yields CDR1 SGHRS and CDR2 YFSETQ. The CDR3 extends over 14 amino acids. This CDR3 reads CASSLEGIQETQYF. CDR3 DNA: TGCGCCAGCAGCTTGGAGGGGATCCAAGAGACCCAGTACTTC.

The V call is TRBV4-1, the J call TRBJ2-3; D gene ambiguous. CDR3 length: 15 residues. CDR1 is MGHRA, CDR2 YSYEKL, per germline. The V end was cut by 0 bases, the J end by 13 bases, with 20 bases between. CDR3 loop: CASSQELSVASWEYF. The DNA of the CDR3 is TGCGCCAGCAGCCAAGAACTCTCCGTGGCCTCTTGGGAGTATTTT.

This clone has just one count. The chain joins TRBV7-9 to TRBJ1-4; D call uncertain. V lost 4 bases, J lost 0 bases, and 21 bases lay in between. The CDR3 runs 19 residues. Germline V gene sequence: CDR1 SEHNR, CDR2 FQNEAQ (reference sequence). CDR3 sequence (DNA): TGTGCCAGCAGCTCCCACCTGGAACTAGCTTACCCAACTAATGAAAAACTGTTTTTT. Translated: CASSSHLELAYPTNEKLFF.

The V call is TRBV9, the J call TRBJ2-3; 7 nucleotides line up with TRBD1. CDR3 length: 15 amino acids. Trimming cost V 6 bases and J 6 bases; bases outside gene matches: 13. CDR1 and CDR2 from the germline V gene are SGDLS and YYNGEE. In DNA, the CDR3 is TGTGCCAGCAAAGCGCAGCCCCTAGGGGGCGATACGCAGTATTTT. Protein product: CASKAQPLGGDTQYF.

The chain combines TRBV5-4 with TRBJ2-5, with TRBD1 matching over 7 bases. CDR1 is SGHNT, CDR2 YYREEE, per germline (reference sequence). The CDR3 has 14 residues. J lost 5 bases, V lost 3 bases, and 7 bases had no gene match. The CDR3 nucleotides read TGTGCCAGCAGCTCCACAGGGGTGGAGGAGACCCAGTACTTC. Residues: CASSSTGVEETQYF.

The chain recombines TRBV6-1 with TRBJ2-1; 12 nucleotides align to TRBD2. The CDR3 has 16 residues. V was pared by 4 bases and J by 1 base, with 2 bases of the junction left unmatched. In germline, CDR1 is MNHNS, CDR2 SASEGT. The DNA of the CDR3 is TGTGCCAGCAGTGTGACTAGCGGGAGTTCCTACAATGAGCAGTTCTTC. Its protein product is CASSVTSGSSYNEQFF.

Regarding this clone: At the DNA level, this CDR3 is encoded by other sequences in the same sample as well. The chain couples TRBV5-1 to TRBJ2-2; D is uncertain. Trimming stripped 0 bases from V and 4 bases from J, with 7 bases between. The CDR3 runs to 14 residues. The germline gives CDR1 SGHRS, CDR2 YFSETQ. The CDR3 loop reads CASSLGSGTGELFF. CDR3 nucleotides: TGCGCCAGCAGCTTGGGGTCCGGCACCGGGGAGCTGTTTTTT.

This chain uses TRBV18 with TRBJ2-1; possible D gene TRBD2, 5 bases. The CDR3 totals 16 residues. Germline V gene lookup returns CDR1 KGHSH and CDR2 LQKENI. V was trimmed by 5 bases and J by 0 bases, leaving 14 bases between them. CDR3 nucleotide sequence: TGTGCCAGCTCAGCCGAACTAGGGAGCTCCTACAATGAGCAGTTCTTC. Amino acid sequence: CASSAELGSSYNEQFF.

The chain combines TRBV5-4 with TRBJ2-2, with 9 bases matching TRBD2. V was pared by 0 bases and J by 6 bases, with 6 bases of the junction left unmatched. The CDR3 is made up of 16 amino acids. The V gene's germline CDR1 is SGHNT and CDR2 YYREEE (reference sequence). DNA of the CDR3: TGTGCCAGCAGCTTGGGGGGAGCGGGAGGTTCCGGGGAGCTGTTTTTT. The encoded protein is CASSLGGAGGSGELFF.

Comment on this clone: The germline gene is not matched at one end of the junction; a read error may be the cause. The rearrangement links TRBV28 to TRBJ2-4, with a possible D match to TRBD1 (5 bases). Germline V CDR1 and CDR2: MDHEN, SYDVKM. CDR3 length: 16 amino acids. The CDR3 DNA is TGTGCCAGCACCCCCGGTGGGGCGGTAGCCAAAAACCTTCAGTACTTC. It codes for CASTPGGAVAKNLQYF.

V gene TRBV11-2 combines with J gene TRBJ2-2; D is possibly TRBD1 (5 bases). Germline V gives CDR1 SGHAT, CDR2 FQNNGV. The V end was cut by 0 bases, the J end by 6 bases, with 11 bases between. This CDR3 is built from 15 residues. The CDR3 protein is CASSLDRREAGELFF. Here the CDR3 DNA reads TGTGCCAGCAGCTTAGATCGCAGGGAAGCCGGGGAGCTGTTTTTT.

In the case of this clone: Within the sample, other DNA sequences also encode this same CDR3. The chain links TRBV20-1 to TRBJ1-2; D remains ambiguous. The CDR3 runs to 11 residues. Per germline, CDR1 DFQATT and CDR2 SNEGSKA (reference sequence). The germline V and J ends were trimmed by 6 bases and 4 bases, with 9 bases remaining between them. The CDR3 nucleotides are TGCAGTGCAGGGAAGGGCTATGGCTACACCTTC. Protein: CSAGKGYGYTF.

The chain recombines TRBV9 with TRBJ2-5; 7 bases are a match to TRBD1. Germline loops: CDR1 SGDLS, CDR2 YYNGEE. V gave up 4 bases and J gave up 1 base; unmatched junction bases: 4. The CDR3 is made up of 14 amino acids. In nucleotides, the CDR3 is TGTGCCAGCAGCAAGACAGGGATCCAAGAGACCCAGTACTTC. This translates into CASSKTGIQETQYF.

The rearrangement joins TRBV5-1 to TRBJ2-3; 7 bases are shared with TRBD1. Germline CDR1 SGHRS, CDR2 YFSETQ. The J segment lost 2 bases and the V segment lost 2 bases, leaving 2 bases of the junction unmatched. CDR3 length equals 14 residues. CDR3 sequence: CASSFGQVTDTQYF. CDR3 coding DNA: TGCGCCAGCAGCTTCGGACAGGTCACAGATACGCAGTATTTT.

This chain links TRBV5-1 with TRBJ2-1, with D uncertain. Trimming left V 0 bases short and J 2 bases short, with 9 bases between. Germline CDR1 is SGHRS and CDR2 is YFSETQ. This CDR3 has 15 amino acids. The CDR3 DNA reads as TGCGCCAGCAGCTTGGCCGAAGGCACCTACAATGAGCAGTTCTTC. Residues: CASSLAEGTYNEQFF.

The CDR3 DNA reads as TGTGCCAGCAGTCTAACACCACTAGCGGGAGTTACCTACGAGCAGTACTTC. This gives the protein CASSLTPLAGVTYEQYF. The chain joins TRBV27 to TRBJ2-7; TRBD2 matches at 11 bases. Per the germline V gene, CDR1 is MNHEY and CDR2 is SMNVEV (reference sequence). After removal of 5 bases from V and 2 bases from J, the junction contained 11 bases not matched to a gene. The CDR3 has 17 amino acids.

The V call is TRBV12-5, the J call TRBJ2-1; D remains unclear. Germline-derived CDR1 and CDR2 are LGHNT and FRNRAP. This CDR3 comprises 17 residues. Trimming left V 0 bases short and J 4 bases short, with 16 bases between. The CDR3, as DNA: TGTGCTAGTGGTTTGGTACCACCCGCGGCACCTTACAATGAGCAGTTCTTC. This translates into CASGLVPPAAPYNEQFF.

In regard to this clone: One junction end does not reproduce the germline sequence, and a read error may be involved. The chain has TRBV18 and TRBJ2-7; D is undetermined. Looked up from germline, CDR1 is KGHSH and CDR2 is LQKENI. The CDR3 consists of 13 residues. The CDR3 nucleotides are TGTGCCAGCTCACCACCAGACGGGTACGGGCAGTACTTC. It encodes CASSPPDGYGQYF.